This T cell receptor beta chain appears in the sequencing data of a study of blood T cell repertoires in COVID-19 (dated by TCRdb to the early 2020s). For the wider study: Samples covering the acute and convalescent phases of COVID-19 were provided by collaborators in the United States, Italy and Spain. A freely available public database, intended as a resource for researchers studying the immune response to SARS-CoV-2, is where the repertoires were released. The material from the prospective study consisted of cDNA or gDNA derived from T cells, B-cell-depleted T cells, or PBMCs. Sample metadata almost always included a de-identified subject ID, COVID-19 status, age in years and sex. Where available, HLA class I and class II types were taken from metadata supplied by the sample provider and were not determined by assay-based typing. Subjects who had been exposed to COVID-19, were actively infected with it, or had recovered from it provided the deeply sampled blood TCRbeta repertoires that made up the dataset. Samples were obtained from the ongoing ImmuneRACE study (first 160 participants) and from 1,000 to 1,500 subjects provided by 6 global collaborators. The full study reports these points: The amount of clinical and demographic metadata varied by source and participant and was provided uncurated.

The immunoSEQ Assay, a bias-controlled multiplex PCR, was used to amplify TCRbeta CDR3 regions from genomic DNA. From the authors' description of their analysis: The number of nucleated cells in each sample was estimated from the amplification of reference gene primers within the assay. To quantify the absolute abundance of each unique TCRbeta CDR3 rearrangement, sequence reads were collapsed and filtered. For each sample, productive Simpson clonality was calculated as the square root of Simpson's diversity index across productive rearrangements. Held by TCRdb, this immuneACCESS table contains in-frame sequences only and omits some clones. Under half of the omission traces to an unresolved V gene where checked; the cause of the rest is unknown. V, J and clone size derive from that table, while D and trimming were established from the DNA sequence. Within this sample are about 300,000 clones, with 88% of them counted one time only. The ten largest account for approximately 1.6% of the sample.

At one collaborating source in Seattle, patients were enrolled during active infection and were followed longitudinally through the course of disease. Collaborating institutions collected whole blood in K2EDTA tubes following their own protocols. Collaborator samples were shipped for TCRbeta analysis as frozen whole blood, isolated PBMCs, or DNA extracted from either sample type. On this clone itself: Its antigen target is currently unknown. The sample holds no much larger clone one base away, and base qualities are not on file.

Cut back by 3 bases and 1 base, the V and J ends lie 10 bases apart. From a lookup of the germline V gene, CDR1 and CDR2 are SGHRS and YFSETQ. The cysteine opens and the phenylalanine closes a CDR3 of 14 amino acids. Just the 42-base CDR3 DNA is kept, in frame starting at base 1. The sample consisted of peripheral blood. This TCR derives from a woman aged 25 to 39 with COVID-19, enrolled during active disease. The sequence is built from TRBV5-1 and TRBJ2-5, and perhaps TRBD2 as D gene, on 5 matching bases. CDR3 region: CASSSGLRQETQYF. The sequenced DNA is TGCGCCAGCAGCTCTGGACTTCGCCAAGAGACCCAGTACTTC.